This T cell receptor (beta chain) emerged from a study of T cell responses to AZD1222 COVID-19 vaccine. Whole-study results and caveats: Mostly white British, mostly female donors; authors suggested clonal diversity may be underestimated. Repertoire sampling was restricted to post-peak T cell response timepoints. Among AZD1222 vaccinees, only six or seven were seropositive at baseline. Two doses of AZD1222 preceded a rise in Spike-specific TCR breadth and depth.

The protocol was immunoSEQ multiplex PCR, while the TCRdb copy is restricted to in-frame clones and leaves out a portion. The data contain approximately 150,000 clones, around 90% of them singletons. A single count supports this clone. Antigen unknown. The CDR3 has 17 amino acids. V gene TRBV7-5 combines with J gene TRBJ2-7; the table's D call, TRBD2, was not checked against the DNA. TRBV7-5 is noted as a pseudogene. The origin of this receptor is an adult in good health. The sequenced sample was peripheral blood, obtained on day 0 of AZD1222 vaccination. This chain's CDR3 is CARSLVVSGRTSYEQYF. CDR3 nucleotides: TGTGCCAGAAGCTTAGTAGTCTCCGGGAGGACCTCCTACGAGCAGTACTTC.